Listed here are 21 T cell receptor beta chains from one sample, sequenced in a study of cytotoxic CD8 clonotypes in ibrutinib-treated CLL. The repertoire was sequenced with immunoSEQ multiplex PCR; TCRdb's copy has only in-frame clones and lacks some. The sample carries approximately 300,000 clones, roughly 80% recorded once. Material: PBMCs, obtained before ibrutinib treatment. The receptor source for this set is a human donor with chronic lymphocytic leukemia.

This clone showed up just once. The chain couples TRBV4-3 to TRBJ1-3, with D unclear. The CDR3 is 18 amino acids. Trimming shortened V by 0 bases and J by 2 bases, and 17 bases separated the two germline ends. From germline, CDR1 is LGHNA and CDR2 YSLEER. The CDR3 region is CASSQDPTPDSAGNTIYF. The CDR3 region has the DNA TGCGCCAGCAGCCAAGATCCCACCCCAGATTCCGCTGGAAACACCATATATTTT.

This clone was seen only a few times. For the CDR3, the DNA is TGCGCCAGCAGCTCCGGGACTCCATACGATAACAATGAGCAGTTCTTC. Its translation: CASSSGTPYDNNEQFF. The chain couples TRBV5-1 to TRBJ2-1, with D perhaps matching TRBD2 (6 bases). Germline CDR1 is SGHRS and CDR2 is YFSETQ. CDR3 length: 16 residues. Trimming took 3 bases from V and 5 from J, leaving 18 bases between them.

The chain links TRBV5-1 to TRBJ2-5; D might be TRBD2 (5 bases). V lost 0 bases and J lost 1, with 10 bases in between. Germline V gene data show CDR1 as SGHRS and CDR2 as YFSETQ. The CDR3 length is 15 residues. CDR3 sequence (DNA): TGCGCCAGCAGCTTGGGAGCGGCGCTCCAAGAGACCCAGTACTTC. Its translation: CASSLGAALQETQYF.

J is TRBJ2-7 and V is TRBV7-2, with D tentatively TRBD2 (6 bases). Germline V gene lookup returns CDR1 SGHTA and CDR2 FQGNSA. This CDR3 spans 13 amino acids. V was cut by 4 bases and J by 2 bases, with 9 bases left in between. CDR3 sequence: CASSWRGPYEQYF. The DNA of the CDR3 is TGTGCCAGCAGCTGGAGGGGTCCCTACGAGCAGTACTTC.

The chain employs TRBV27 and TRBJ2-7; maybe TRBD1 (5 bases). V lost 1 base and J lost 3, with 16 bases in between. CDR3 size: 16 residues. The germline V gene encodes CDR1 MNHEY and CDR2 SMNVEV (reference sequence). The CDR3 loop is CASSLYLDVGVYEQYF. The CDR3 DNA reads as TGTGCCAGCAGTTTATACTTAGATGTAGGGGTCTACGAGCAGTACTTC.

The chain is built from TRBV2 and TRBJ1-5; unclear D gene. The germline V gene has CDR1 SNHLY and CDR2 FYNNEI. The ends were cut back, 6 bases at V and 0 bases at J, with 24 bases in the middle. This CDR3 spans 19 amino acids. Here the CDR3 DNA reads TGTGCCAGCAGAGGTAGGACCTCTCTCTACGCGCATAGCAATCAGCCCCAGCATTTT. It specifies CASRGRTSLYAHSNQPQHF.

The CDR3 region is CASSALPAPGKAGELFF. The CDR3 region has the DNA TGTGCCAGCAGCGCCCTACCTGCCCCAGGGAAAGCCGGGGAGCTGTTTTTT. V usage is TRBV28 and J usage is TRBJ2-2, with D tentatively TRBD1 (5 bases). Trimming shortened V by 6 bases and J by 6 bases, and 23 bases separated the two germline ends. Looked up from germline, CDR1 is MDHEN and CDR2 is SYDVKM. The CDR3 is made up of 17 amino acids. The full variable domain, in which reference TRBV28 and TRBJ2-2 provide the parts outside the CDR3, is DVKVTQSSRYLVKRTGEKVFLECVQDMDHENMFWYRQDPGLGLRLIYFSYDVKMKEKGDIPEGYSVSREKKERFSLILESASTNQTSMYLCASSALPAPGKAGELFFGEGSRLTVL.

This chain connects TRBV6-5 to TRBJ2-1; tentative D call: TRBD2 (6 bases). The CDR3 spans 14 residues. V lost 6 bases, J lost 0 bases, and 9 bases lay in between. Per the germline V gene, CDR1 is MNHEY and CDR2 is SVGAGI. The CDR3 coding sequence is TGTGCCAGCAGACCGGGGGTCTCCTACAATGAGCAGTTCTTC. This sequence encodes CASRPGVSYNEQFF.

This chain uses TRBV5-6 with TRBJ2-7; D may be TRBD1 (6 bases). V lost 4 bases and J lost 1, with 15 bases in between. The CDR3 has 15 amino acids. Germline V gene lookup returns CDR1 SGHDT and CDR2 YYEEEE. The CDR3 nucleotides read TGTGCCAGCAGCCCCATCCGGGACACTTCCTACGAGCAGTACTTC. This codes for CASSPIRDTSYEQYF.

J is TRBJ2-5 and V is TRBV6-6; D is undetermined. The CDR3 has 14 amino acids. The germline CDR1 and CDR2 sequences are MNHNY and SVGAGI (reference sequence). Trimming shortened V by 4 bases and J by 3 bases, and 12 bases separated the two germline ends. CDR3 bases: TGTGCCAGCAGTTGGATGGGCAGTGAAGAGACCCAGTACTTC. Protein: CASSWMGSEETQYF.

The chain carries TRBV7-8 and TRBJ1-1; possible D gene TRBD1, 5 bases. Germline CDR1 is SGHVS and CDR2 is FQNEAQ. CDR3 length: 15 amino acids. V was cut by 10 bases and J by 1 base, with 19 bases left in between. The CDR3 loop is CATLPGWGWNTEAFF. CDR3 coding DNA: TGTGCCACCCTTCCGGGGTGGGGGTGGAACACTGAAGCTTTCTTT. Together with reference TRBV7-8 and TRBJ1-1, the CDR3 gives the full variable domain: GAGVSQSPRYKVAKRGQDVALRCDPISGHVSLFWYQQALGQGPEFLTYFQNEAQLDKSGLPSDRFFAERPEGSVSTLKIQRTQQEDSAVYLCATLPGWGWNTEAFFGQGTRLTVV.

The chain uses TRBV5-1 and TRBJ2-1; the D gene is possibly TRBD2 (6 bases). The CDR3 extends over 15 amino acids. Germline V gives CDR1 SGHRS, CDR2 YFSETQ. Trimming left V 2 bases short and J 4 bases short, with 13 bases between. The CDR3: CASSFLGGDYNEQFF. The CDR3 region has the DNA TGCGCCAGCAGCTTTTTGGGGGGTGATTACAATGAGCAGTTCTTC.

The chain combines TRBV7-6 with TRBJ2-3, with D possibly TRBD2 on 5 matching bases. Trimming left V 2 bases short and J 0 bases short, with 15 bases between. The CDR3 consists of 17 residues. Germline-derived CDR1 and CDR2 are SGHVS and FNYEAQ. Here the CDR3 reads CASSLKPTGISTDTQYF. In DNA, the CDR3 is TGTGCCAGCAGCTTAAAACCGACGGGGATTAGCACAGATACGCAGTATTTT. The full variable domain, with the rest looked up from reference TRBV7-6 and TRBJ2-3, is GAGVSQSPRYKVTKRGQDVALRCDPISGHVSLYWYRQALGQGPEFLTYFNYEAQQDKSGLPNDRFSAERPEGSISTLTIQRTEQRDSAMYRCASSLKPTGISTDTQYFGPGTRLTVL.

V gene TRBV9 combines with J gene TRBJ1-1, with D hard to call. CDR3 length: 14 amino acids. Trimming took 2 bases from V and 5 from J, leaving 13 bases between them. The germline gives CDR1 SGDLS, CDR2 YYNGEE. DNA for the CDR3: TGTGCCAGCAGCGTGACCGGAAGCGGGACTGAAGCTTTCTTT. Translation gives CASSVTGSGTEAFF.

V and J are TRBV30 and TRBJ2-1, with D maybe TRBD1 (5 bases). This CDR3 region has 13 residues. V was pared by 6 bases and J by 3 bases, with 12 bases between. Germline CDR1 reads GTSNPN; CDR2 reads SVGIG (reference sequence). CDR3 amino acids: CACEGASYNEQFF. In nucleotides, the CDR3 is TGTGCCTGTGAAGGGGCAAGCTACAATGAGCAGTTCTTC.

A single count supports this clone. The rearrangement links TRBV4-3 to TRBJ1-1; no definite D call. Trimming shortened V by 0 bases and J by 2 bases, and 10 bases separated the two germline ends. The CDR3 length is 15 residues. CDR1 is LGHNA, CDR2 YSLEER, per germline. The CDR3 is CASSQDQRRNTEAFF. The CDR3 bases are TGCGCCAGCAGCCAAGATCAAAGGAGAAACACTGAAGCTTTCTTT.

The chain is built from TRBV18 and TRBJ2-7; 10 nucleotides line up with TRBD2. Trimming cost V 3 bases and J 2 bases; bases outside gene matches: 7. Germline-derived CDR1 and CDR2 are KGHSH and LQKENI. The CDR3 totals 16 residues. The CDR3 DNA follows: TGTGCCAGCTCACCCGCCGGACTAGCGGTTCCCTACGAGCAGTACTTC. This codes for CASSPAGLAVPYEQYF.

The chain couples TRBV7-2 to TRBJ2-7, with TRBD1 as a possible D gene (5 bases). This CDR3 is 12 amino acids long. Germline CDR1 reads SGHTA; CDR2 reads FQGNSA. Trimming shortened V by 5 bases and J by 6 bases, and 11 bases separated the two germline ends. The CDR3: CASSTQGTEQYF. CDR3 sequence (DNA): TGTGCCAGCAGCACGCAGGGTACCGAGCAGTACTTC.

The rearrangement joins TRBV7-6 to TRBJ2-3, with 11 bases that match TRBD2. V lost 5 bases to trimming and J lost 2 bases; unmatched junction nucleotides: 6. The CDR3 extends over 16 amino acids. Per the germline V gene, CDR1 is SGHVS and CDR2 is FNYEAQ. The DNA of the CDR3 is TGTGCCAGCAGCCCTGGGACTAGCGGAATCACAGATACGCAGTATTTT. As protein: CASSPGTSGITDTQYF.

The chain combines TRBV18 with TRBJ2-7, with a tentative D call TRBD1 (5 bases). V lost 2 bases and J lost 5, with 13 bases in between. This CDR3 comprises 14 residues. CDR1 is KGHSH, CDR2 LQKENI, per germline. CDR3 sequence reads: CASSPSGRDNEQYF. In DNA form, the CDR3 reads TGTGCCAGCTCACCATCAGGCAGGGATAACGAGCAGTACTTC.

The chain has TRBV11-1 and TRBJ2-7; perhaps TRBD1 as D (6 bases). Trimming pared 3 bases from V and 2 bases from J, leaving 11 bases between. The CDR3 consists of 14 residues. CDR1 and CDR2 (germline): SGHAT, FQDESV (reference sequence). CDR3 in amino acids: CASSFGTKTYEQYF. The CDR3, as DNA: TGTGCCAGCAGCTTTGGGACAAAAACCTACGAGCAGTACTTC.